Below, 13 T cell receptor beta chains from the same sample are listed, as sequenced in a study of blood T cells in healthy people across ages. A second PCR of about 7 to 12 cycles used a sample-barcoded 5' primer and a J-beta primer mix. TCRdb re-called the 5' RACE reads with MiXCR, one entry per CDR3 protein. The sample shows some 1.6 million distinct CDR3 sequences, about 35% of them seen only once. Sequencing used blood. Receptors originate from a woman aged 30 to 39 in good health.

Regarding this clonotype: Sequence at one end of the junction differs from germline and may be a read error. The V and J genes are TRBV20-1 and TRBJ2-3; D remains ambiguous. The CDR3 contains 15 residues. Germline CDR1 and CDR2: DFQATT and SNEGSKA (reference sequence). CDR3: CSARYRLSSTDTRYF. DNA for the CDR3: TGCAGTGCTAGGTACCGGCTCAGTAGCACAGATACGCGGTATTTT.

The chain employs TRBV18 and TRBJ1-1; unclear D gene. Germline CDR1 KGHSH, CDR2 LQKENI. Trimming pared 6 bases from V and 1 base from J, leaving 15 bases between. This CDR3 is 15 amino acids long. DNA for the CDR3: TGTGCCAGCTCTCCGGCGCAGAAACCGAACACTGAAGCTTTCTTT. Its translation is CASSPAQKPNTEAFF.

For this clonotype: Mismatch with germline at one junction end may stem from a read error. The chain combines TRBV7-9 with TRBJ2-5; either TRBD1 or TRBD2 may fit D (5 bases each). The CDR3 loop spans 18 amino acids. Germline V gives CDR1 SEHNR, CDR2 FQNEAQ (reference sequence). CDR3 coding DNA: TGTGCCAGCACTCGAGAGGGGCTTGCCCTCCTGGCGCAAGAGACTCAGTACTTC. Translating gives CASTREGLALLAQETQYF. Full variable domain (remainder filled in from reference TRBV7-9 and TRBJ2-5): DTGVSQNPRHKITKRGQNVTFRCDPISEHNRLYWYRQTLGQGPEFLTYFQNEAQLEKSRLLSDRFSAERPKGSFSTLEIQRTEQGDSAMYLCASTREGLALLAQETQYFGPGTRLLVL.

V gene TRBV5-8 combines with J gene TRBJ1-2; TRBD1 matches 7 bases. Looked up from germline, CDR1 is SGHTS and CDR2 is YDEGEE. Germline trimming cut 5 bases from V and 3 bases from J; bases unmatched to any gene: 7. The CDR3 is 14 residues long. CDR3 in DNA: TGTGCCAGCAGTCGCCGGACAGGATACTATGGCTACACCTTC. Its protein product is CASSRRTGYYGYTF.

This sequence joins TRBV2 and TRBJ1-2; 10 nucleotides line up with TRBD1. This CDR3 comprises 16 residues. The V gene's germline CDR1 is SNHLY and CDR2 FYNNEI. V shed 4 bases and J 4 bases; nucleotides not matched to a gene: 9. CDR3: CASSAGTGATGYGYTF. CDR3 DNA: TGTGCCAGCAGTGCTGGGACAGGGGCGACGGGCTATGGCTACACCTTC.

As concerns this clonotype: The germline gene is not matched at one end of the junction; a read error may be the cause. The chain couples TRBV7-3 to TRBJ2-3; 8 bases agree with TRBD1. In germline, CDR1 is SGHTA, CDR2 FQGTGA. This CDR3 spans 19 amino acids. CDR3: CASSSSPGGGLQGTDTRYF. The CDR3 DNA reads as TGTGCCAGCAGCTCGAGCCCAGGGGGCGGTTTACAGGGGACAGATACGCGGTATTTT.

This chain joins TRBV2 and TRBJ1-5, with TRBD1 matching 7 bases. This CDR3 has 13 residues. Looked up from germline, CDR1 is SNHLY and CDR2 is FYNNEI. J was trimmed by 0 bases and V by 9 bases; bases with no gene match: 2. This CDR3 reads CASTGDSNQPQHF. The CDR3, as DNA: TGTGCCAGTACAGGGGATAGCAATCAGCCCCAGCATTTT.

Worth noting for this clonotype: A junction end diverges from the germline sequence, so it may reflect a read error. The chain is built from TRBV6-6 and TRBJ2-7; 9 bases fit TRBD2. The CDR3 consists of 15 residues. Per germline, CDR1 MNHNY and CDR2 SVGAGI (reference sequence). The CDR3 loop reads CASSSIAGDAYGQYF. In DNA, the CDR3 is TGTGCCAGCAGCTCAATAGCGGGAGACGCCTACGGGCAGTACTTC.

This clonotype was counted between two and nine times. The chain carries TRBV4-1 and TRBJ2-1; D may be TRBD1 or TRBD2 (6 bases each). V lost 1 base, J lost 3 bases, and 16 bases lay in between. In germline, CDR1 is MGHRA, CDR2 YSYEKL. The CDR3 consists of 17 residues. CDR3 bases: TGCGCCAGCAGCCAAGTTTTATTGGCGGGACACTACAATGAGCAGTTCTTC. It translates to CASSQVLLAGHYNEQFF.

This clonotype was seen a few times. The chain uses TRBV3-1 and TRBJ1-5; no definite D call. This CDR3 contains 13 residues. The V gene lost 6 bases and the J gene lost 4 bases, with 10 bases spanning the gap. Germline CDR1 reads LGHDT; CDR2 reads YNNKEL (reference sequence). CDR3: CASSDFGNQPQHF. In DNA, the CDR3 is TGTGCCAGCAGTGACTTCGGGAATCAGCCCCAGCATTTT.

This clonotype was observed many times. The V gene is TRBV10-3, the J gene TRBJ2-5; tentative D call: TRBD1 (6 bases). Germline loops: CDR1 ENHRY, CDR2 SYGVKD. V gave up 11 bases and J gave up 5 bases, with 18 bases separating them. There are 13 residues in the CDR3. This chain's CDR3 is CAATAQGGETQYF. The CDR3, as DNA: TGTGCCGCAACCGCACAGGGCGGGGAGACCCAGTACTTC.

This chain links TRBV18 with TRBJ2-7; D call uncertain. The CDR3 has 15 residues. Trimming stripped 2 bases from V and 0 bases from J, with 11 bases between. Germline values: CDR1 KGHSH, CDR2 LQKENI. The CDR3 nucleotides read TGTGCCAGCTCACCAGGCTGGGGTGCCTCCTACGAGCAGTACTTC. Translating it yields CASSPGWGASYEQYF.

The chain uses TRBV20-1 and TRBJ2-1, with 10 bases that match TRBD2. Germline CDR1 reads DFQATT; CDR2 reads SNEGSKA (reference sequence). V lost 6 bases, J lost 15 bases, and 20 bases stayed unmatched. The CDR3 runs 15 residues. CDR3 protein: CSAAAGLAGGQTGFF. The CDR3 region has the DNA TGCAGTGCCGCCGCAGGGTTAGCGGGGGGCCAAACGGGGTTCTTC.